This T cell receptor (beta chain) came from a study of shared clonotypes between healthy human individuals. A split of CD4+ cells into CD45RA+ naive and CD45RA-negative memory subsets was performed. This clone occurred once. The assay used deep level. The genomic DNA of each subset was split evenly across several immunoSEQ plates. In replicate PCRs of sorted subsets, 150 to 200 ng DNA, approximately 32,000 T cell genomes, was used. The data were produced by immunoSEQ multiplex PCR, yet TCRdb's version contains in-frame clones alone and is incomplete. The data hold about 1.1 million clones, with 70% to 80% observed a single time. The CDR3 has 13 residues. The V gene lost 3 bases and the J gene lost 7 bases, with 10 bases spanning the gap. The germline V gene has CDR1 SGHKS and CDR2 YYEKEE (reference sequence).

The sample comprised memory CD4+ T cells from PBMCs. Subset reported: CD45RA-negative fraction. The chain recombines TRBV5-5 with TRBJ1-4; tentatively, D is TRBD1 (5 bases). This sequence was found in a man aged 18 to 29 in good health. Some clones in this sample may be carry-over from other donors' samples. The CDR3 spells CASSSGLTEKLFF. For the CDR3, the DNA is TGTGCCAGCAGCTCGGGGCTTACTGAAAAACTGTTTTTT.